These 32 T cell receptor beta chains originate from one sample sequenced in a study of regulatory T cells in long-lasting Graves disease. Libraries of TCR beta came from iRepertoire HTBI primers plus Arm-PCR of CDR3 regions. TCRdb re-analysed the multiplex PCR reads in MiXCR, keeping a single row per CDR3 protein. The top ten clones hold roughly 27% of a sample with almost 350,000 distinct CDR3 sequences, around a fifth of them seen once. Documented time point: persistent/refractory GD, antithyroid drugs over 5 years with positive TRAb. Isolated PBMC RNA provided the starting material for the TCR library. The sequencing here drew on peripheral blood mononuclear cells (PBMCs), taken when the disease was refractory, from a patient treated with antithyroid drugs. These receptor sequences come from a female donor with Graves disease.

This chain links TRBV5-1 with TRBJ2-5, with D maybe TRBD1 (5 bases). The length of the CDR3 is 13 residues. V was shortened by 5 bases and J by 5 bases, with 13 bases between the two germline ends. Germline CDR1 SGHRS, CDR2 YFSETQ. DNA of the CDR3: TGCGCCAGCAGGATGGACCAGGGCGAGACCCAGTACTTC. Residues: CASRMDQGETQYF.

This clonotype was counted at least ten times. The gene calls are TRBV6-1 and TRBJ1-5, with a tentative D call TRBD1 (5 bases). The CDR3 length is 14 residues. V lost 5 bases, J lost 3 bases, and 11 bases lay in between. The germline gives CDR1 MNHNS, CDR2 SASEGT. Here the CDR3 DNA reads TGTGCCAGCAGTCCGGACATCCTCAATCAGCCCCAGCATTTT. Residues: CASSPDILNQPQHF.

This chain connects TRBV5-5 to TRBJ1-5, with unresolved D. The V end lost 0 bases, the J end lost 7 bases, and 14 bases lay between the germline ends. CDR3 length: 15 amino acids. The V gene's germline CDR1 is SGHKS and CDR2 YYEKEE (reference sequence). The CDR3 sequence is CASSLVGGMAQPQHF. CDR3 DNA: TGTGCCAGCAGCTTGGTAGGCGGGATGGCGCAGCCCCAGCATTTT. Drawing the rest from reference TRBV5-5 and TRBJ1-5, the complete variable domain is DAGVTQSPTHLIKTRGQQVTLRCSPISGHKSVSWYQQVLGQGPQFIFQYYEKEERGRGNFPDRFSARQFPNYSSELNVNALLLGDSALYLCASSLVGGMAQPQHFGDGTRLSIL.

This clonotype has at least ten counts. The V and J genes are TRBV12-3 or TRBV12-4 and TRBJ2-2; D is possibly TRBD2 (5 bases). The CDR3 has 14 residues. Trimming removed 6 bases from V and 6 bases from J, with 14 bases in between. CDR3 region: CASRWAGRAGELFF. DNA for the CDR3: TGTGCCAGCAGATGGGCTGGGCGGGCCGGGGAGCTGTTTTTT.

With regard to this clonotype: With a much larger clone just one base away, this may be a read error. The chain joins TRBV2 to TRBJ2-1, with TRBD2 matching 7 bases. The CDR3 is 17 residues long. J lost 2 bases, V lost 8 bases, and 15 bases had no gene match. Germline CDR1 SNHLY, CDR2 FYNNEI. The CDR3 nucleotides are TGTGCCAGCTTTAATAGGGGAAGACTAGCACCCTACAATGAGCAGTTCTTC. It specifies CASFNRGRLAPYNEQFF.

Worth noting for this clonotype: A junction boundary mismatches the germline segment, possibly from a read error. This rearrangement joins TRBV29-1 to TRBJ2-5; 10 bases are a match to TRBD2. The CDR3 covers 13 residues. Germline V lookup: CDR1 SQVTM, CDR2 ANQGSEA. The CDR3 region is CNVMGLAIKTQYF. In DNA, the CDR3 is TGCAACGTTATGGGACTAGCGATAAAGACCCAGTACTTC.

Notes on this clonotype: Given a far larger clone just one base away, this is likely a sequencing read error. The V and J genes are TRBV7-3 and TRBJ2-5; a possible D gene is TRBD2 (5 bases). This CDR3 comprises 13 residues. Trimming cost V 2 bases and J 9 bases, with 13 bases left between them. In germline, CDR1 is SGHTA, CDR2 FQGTGA. The CDR3 loop is CASSLQRAGAQYF. The DNA of the CDR3 is TGTGCCAGCAGCTTACAACGCGCCGGGGCCCAGTACTTC.

V is TRBV12-3 or TRBV12-4 and J is TRBJ2-1; 10 positions agree with TRBD2. The CDR3 is made up of 15 amino acids. V lost 7 bases, J lost 2 bases, and 5 bases stayed unmatched. This CDR3 reads CASIPSGSAYNEQFF. In nucleotides, the CDR3 is TGTGCCAGCATTCCTAGCGGGAGTGCCTACAATGAGCAGTTCTTC.

V gene TRBV20-1 combines with J gene TRBJ1-2, with 8 bases fitting TRBD1. This CDR3 is built from 15 residues. CDR1 and CDR2 (germline): DFQATT, SNEGSKA (reference sequence). The junction had 8 bases not matched to a gene; V was cut back by 0 bases and J by 5 bases. The CDR3 is CSARDSRQGAYGYTF. The DNA for the CDR3 is TGCAGTGCTAGAGACTCCCGGCAGGGGGCGTATGGCTACACCTTC.

The chain combines TRBV7-9 with TRBJ1-6; a weak D match, TRBD1 (6 bases). This CDR3 spans 14 amino acids. Germline CDR1 SEHNR, CDR2 FQNEAQ (reference sequence). Trimming stripped 2 bases from V and 13 bases from J, with 15 bases between. The CDR3: CASSLSWGRDPLHF. The CDR3, as DNA: TGTGCCAGCAGCTTAAGTTGGGGGCGGGATCCCCTCCACTTT.

This clonotype appeared many times. The J gene is TRBJ1-2, the V gene TRBV7-9; the match to TRBD1 covers 9 bases. Per the germline V gene, CDR1 is SEHNR and CDR2 is FQNEAQ (reference sequence). V shed 5 bases and J 2 bases; nucleotides not matched to a gene: 9. This CDR3 is 16 amino acids long. The CDR3 DNA reads TGTGCCAGCAGCGACTCGGACAGGGGAGGGAACTATGGCTACACCTTC. Amino acids: CASSDSDRGGNYGYTF. The whole variable domain, filled in from reference TRBV7-9 and TRBJ1-2, reads DTGVSQNPRHKITKRGQNVTFRCDPISEHNRLYWYRQTLGQGPEFLTYFQNEAQLEKSRLLSDRFSAERPKGSFSTLEIQRTEQGDSAMYLCASSDSDRGGNYGYTFGSGTRLTVV.

The chain has TRBV20-1 and TRBJ1-2; D is ambiguous. This CDR3 is 13 amino acids long. Germline V CDR1 and CDR2: DFQATT, SNEGSKA (reference sequence). V was shortened by 6 bases and J by 3 bases, with 14 bases between the two germline ends. The CDR3 loop reads CSAPLMGDYGYTF. CDR3 nucleotides: TGCAGTGCCCCCCTCATGGGTGACTATGGCTACACCTTC.

Points on this clonotype: Since a much larger clone is just one base distant, this may be a read error. The rearrangement joins TRBV3-1 to TRBJ1-4; TRBD1 matches 9 bases. The germline CDR1 and CDR2 sequences are LGHDT and YNNKEL (reference sequence). The CDR3 has 13 residues. V lost 1 base, J lost 10 bases, and 1 base stayed unmatched. CDR3 region: CASSQAGQGKLFF. CDR3 in DNA: TGTGCCAGCAGCCAAGCGGGACAGGGAAAACTGTTTTTT.

This clonotype has at least ten counts. DNA of the CDR3: TGTGCCAGCTCACCCGCTTTGGTCGGGGGACAAGAGACCCAGTACTTC. Its translation is CASSPALVGGQETQYF. The V gene is TRBV18, the J gene TRBJ2-5; maybe TRBD2 (6 bases). The CDR3 runs 16 residues. Looked up from germline, CDR1 is KGHSH and CDR2 is LQKENI. Deletions cut 3 bases from V and 2 bases from J, with 16 bases between. Looking up the rest from reference TRBV18 and TRBJ2-5 gives the full variable domain: NAGVMQNPRHLVRRRGQEARLRCSPMKGHSHVYWYRQLPEEGLKFMVYLQKENIIDESGMPKERFSAEFPKEGPSILRIQQVVRGDSAAYFCASSPALVGGQETQYFGPGTRLLVL.

This clonotype was observed at least ten times. The V and J genes are TRBV12-3 or TRBV12-4 and TRBJ1-3; tentative D call: TRBD1 (5 bases). V shed 1 base and J shed 5 bases, with 18 bases lying between them. CDR3 size: 17 residues. CDR3 loop: CASSLGGGPSERNTIYF. Written as DNA, the CDR3 is TGTGCCAGCAGTTTAGGGGGCGGCCCCAGTGAACGAAACACCATATATTTT.

V and J are TRBV7-8 and TRBJ1-4; no reliable D call. CDR1 and CDR2 (germline): SGHVS, FQNEAQ. This CDR3 spans 13 amino acids. Deletions cut 1 base from V and 12 bases from J, with 12 bases between. This CDR3 is CASSLGAPGELFF. CDR3 nucleotide sequence: TGTGCCAGCAGCTTAGGGGCCCCTGGGGAACTGTTTTTT.

Comments on this clonotype: This likely stems from a read error, as it lies one base from a far larger clone. The chain carries TRBV6-2 or TRBV6-3 and TRBJ2-5; tentatively, D is TRBD2 (5 bases). The germline gives CDR1 MNHEY, CDR2 SVGEGT. This CDR3 is 15 amino acids long. The CDR3: CAGSNIHSDQETQYF. DNA of the CDR3: TGTGCCGGCAGTAATATCCATAGCGATCAGGAGACCCAGTACTTC.

CDR3 nucleotide sequence: TGTGCCAGCAGCTTGGGTAGCGCGAGCGGATATAGCAATCAGCCCCAGCATTTT. This gives the protein CASSLGSASGYSNQPQHF. This chain uses TRBV5-5 with TRBJ1-5; D call uncertain. This CDR3 is built from 18 residues. The germline V and J ends were trimmed by 0 bases and 0 bases, with 16 bases remaining between them. Per germline, CDR1 SGHKS and CDR2 YYEKEE (reference sequence).

As regards this clonotype: This may stem from a read error, because a much larger clone lies one nucleotide away. This chain joins TRBV29-1 and TRBJ1-1; no definite D call. V dropped 7 bases and J dropped 4 bases, with 13 bases sitting between them. Germline V lookup: CDR1 SQVTM, CDR2 ANQGSEA. The CDR3 consists of 12 residues. Here the CDR3 DNA reads TGCAGCGCTCACCATTTGAGCACTGAAGCTTTCTTT. Its translation: CSAHHLSTEAFF.

The table lists this clonotype with many counts. V gene TRBV12-3 or TRBV12-4 combines with J gene TRBJ1-1; the D gene is possibly TRBD1 (5 bases). The V and J ends lost 5 bases and 1 base respectively, with 11 bases between them. The CDR3 spans 14 residues. The DNA of the CDR3 is TGTGCCAGCAGTCTGGGACCCGCGAACACTGAAGCTTTCTTT. Amino acids: CASSLGPANTEAFF.

The chain is built from TRBV7-2 and TRBJ1-3; TRBD1 is a possible D gene (5 bases). The CDR3 extends over 15 amino acids. The germline V gene has CDR1 SGHTA and CDR2 FQGNSA. V was cut by 0 bases and J by 2 bases, with 8 bases left in between. The CDR3: CASSLAGGTGNTIYF. CDR3 DNA sequence: TGTGCCAGCAGCTTAGCGGGGGGTACTGGAAACACCATATATTTT.

This sequence joins TRBV6-1 and TRBJ1-5; the D is unclear. Germline V lookup: CDR1 MNHNS, CDR2 SASEGT. The CDR3 sequence is 13 residues long. V was clipped by 4 bases and J by 2 bases, with 6 bases between them. In nucleotides, the CDR3 is TGTGCCAGCAGTGTTCAGGGCAATCAGCCCCAGCATTTT. Its translation is CASSVQGNQPQHF.

This clonotype has a count of ten or more. DNA for the CDR3: TGTGCCAGCAGGCTAACCGGGACAGCGAACACTGAAGCTTTCTTT. It codes for CASRLTGTANTEAFF. The chain recombines TRBV12-3 or TRBV12-4 with TRBJ1-1, with TRBD1 identical over 7 bases. The CDR3 contains 15 residues. V gave up 6 bases and J gave up 1 base; unmatched junction bases: 8.

This chain uses TRBV30 with TRBJ2-6; D is unresolved. Germline CDR1 is GTSNPN and CDR2 is SVGIG (reference sequence). The CDR3 runs to 12 residues. The ends were cut back, 3 bases at V and 4 bases at J, with 4 bases in the middle. The CDR3 protein is CAWRYGANVLTF. The CDR3 DNA reads TGTGCCTGGAGGTACGGGGCCAACGTCCTGACTTTC.

The chain recombines TRBV29-1 with TRBJ1-1; the D is unclear. Germline V lookup: CDR1 SQVTM, CDR2 ANQGSEA. The ends were cut back, 4 bases at V and 0 bases at J, with 6 bases in the middle. The CDR3 has 12 residues. CDR3 amino acids: CSVAVMNTEAFF. The DNA of the CDR3 is TGCAGCGTTGCAGTCATGAACACTGAAGCTTTCTTT.

About this clonotype itself: A single base is all that separates this from a far larger clone, so a read error is likely. This chain uses TRBV6-2 or TRBV6-3 with TRBJ2-6, with D maybe TRBD1 (5 bases). V lost 5 bases, J lost 0 bases, and 17 bases lay in between. CDR3 length: 18 residues. The germline CDR1 and CDR2 sequences are MNHEY and SVGEGT. CDR3 sequence: CASSHGPDTRSGANVLTF. The CDR3 DNA follows: TGTGCCAGCAGTCACGGGCCGGACACCCGCTCTGGGGCCAACGTCCTGACTTTC.

This clonotype was picked up a small number of times. The chain has TRBV6-1 and TRBJ1-5, with TRBD1 as a possible D gene (6 bases). Germline CDR1 and CDR2: MNHNS and SASEGT. This CDR3 is 14 amino acids long. Trimming cost V 6 bases and J 1 base, with 10 bases left between them. The CDR3 DNA reads TGTGCCAGCAGCCTAGACAGGAGCAATCAGCCCCAGCATTTT. It codes for CASSLDRSNQPQHF.

The chain combines TRBV20-1 with TRBJ1-2; TRBD1 matches at 10 bases. V shed 5 bases, J shed 8 bases, and the junction held 8 bases outside the gene matches. Germline lookup yields CDR1 DFQATT and CDR2 SNEGSKA (reference sequence). CDR3 length: 13 residues. The CDR3 region is CSARQGAIAGYTF. The CDR3 nucleotides read TGCAGTGCTCGACAGGGGGCGATAGCGGGCTACACCTTC.

This clonotype occurred many times. The chain has TRBV10-3 and TRBJ1-6; D ambiguous. V was cut by 3 bases and J by 4 bases, with 1 base left in between. CDR3 length: 12 residues. CDR1 and CDR2 (germline): ENHRY, SYGVKD. The CDR3 region is CAISDYNSPLHF. The CDR3, as DNA: TGTGCCATCAGTGATTATAATTCACCCCTCCACTTT.

In this sample, this clonotype turned up many times. This chain uses TRBV7-9 with TRBJ1-2; 8 bases are a match to TRBD1. CDR1 and CDR2 (germline): SEHNR, FQNEAQ (reference sequence). CDR3 length: 14 amino acids. With V trimmed by 5 bases and J by 4 bases, 6 bases remained unmatched. CDR3 nucleotides: TGTGCCAGCAGCCCAGGGGGCGATATCTATGGCTACACCTTC. It specifies CASSPGGDIYGYTF.

The J gene is TRBJ2-3, the V gene TRBV7-6; D possibly matches TRBD1 or TRBD2 (5 bases each). The CDR3 extends over 16 amino acids. The germline gives CDR1 SGHVS, CDR2 FNYEAQ. Between the trimmed V and J ends, which lost 5 bases and 4 bases, there was a span of 19 bases. The CDR3 loop is CASSEAAGTPSDTQYF. In DNA form, the CDR3 reads TGTGCCAGCAGCGAAGCTGCCGGGACCCCCTCAGATACGCAGTATTTT.

This chain uses TRBV20-1 with TRBJ2-2, with D uncertain. V lost 2 bases to trimming and J lost 5 bases, with 9 bases between them. Per the germline V gene, CDR1 is DFQATT and CDR2 is SNEGSKA (reference sequence). The CDR3 totals 13 residues. DNA for the CDR3: TGCAGTGCTAGACCTTATGGGACCGGGGAGCTGTTTTTT. This sequence encodes CSARPYGTGELFF.